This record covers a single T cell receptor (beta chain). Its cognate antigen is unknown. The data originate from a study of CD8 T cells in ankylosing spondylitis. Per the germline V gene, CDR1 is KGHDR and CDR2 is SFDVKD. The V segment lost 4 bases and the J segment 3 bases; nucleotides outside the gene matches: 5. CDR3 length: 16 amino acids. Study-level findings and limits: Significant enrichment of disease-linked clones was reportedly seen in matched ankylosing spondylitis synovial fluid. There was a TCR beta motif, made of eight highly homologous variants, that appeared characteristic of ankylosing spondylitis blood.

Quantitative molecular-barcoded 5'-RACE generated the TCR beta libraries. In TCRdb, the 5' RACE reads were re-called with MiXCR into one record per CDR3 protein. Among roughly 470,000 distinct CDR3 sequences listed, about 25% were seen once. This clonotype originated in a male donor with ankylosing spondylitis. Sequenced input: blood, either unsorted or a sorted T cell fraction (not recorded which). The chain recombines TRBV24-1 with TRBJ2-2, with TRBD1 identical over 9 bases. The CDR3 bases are TGTGCCACCAGTGACGGGACAGGGCCGGACACCGGGGAGCTGTTTTTT. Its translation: CATSDGTGPDTGELFF.